This is a list of T cell receptor beta chains from one sample in a study of T-cell reconstitution after alpha-beta-depleted transplantation in children. Each CDR3 protein is one row after TCRdb ran MiXCR on the PCR reads. The sample records around 300,000 distinct CDR3 sequences, nearly 8% being singletons. Specimen: peripheral blood, collected 360 days after TCRalphabeta/CD19-depleted stem cell transplant. The receptors were gathered from a female patient between 2 and 10 years old who had a stem cell transplant for Fanconi anemia, so the T cells may come from the graft donor. The CDR3 runs from the conserved cysteine through the conserved F or W.

CDR3,V,J
CSASRDGQAYGYTF,TRBV20-1,TRBJ1-2
CASSQDRGLGTEAFF,TRBV4-2,TRBJ1-1
CASRPTGSVSYEQYF,TRBV6-1,TRBJ2-7
CASLRDSSYEQYF,TRBV28,TRBJ2-7
CASSVRTGLNQPQHF,TRBV7-2,TRBJ1-5
CASGRTDTQYF,TRBV12-3/TRBV12-4,TRBJ2-3
CASSTSRLGNTEAFF,TRBV6-5,TRBJ1-1
CATSSPSAGLNTGELFF,TRBV15,TRBJ2-2
CASSFSPGQGTYEQYF,TRBV6-5,TRBJ2-7
CASSLVGLREKLFF,TRBV28,TRBJ1-4
CASRTRTGVTEAFF,TRBV19,TRBJ1-1
CASSLWLGRAYTGELFF,TRBV5-1,TRBJ2-2
CASSPRGDSYGYTF,TRBV18,TRBJ1-2
CSACDRYGLYEQYF,TRBV20-1,TRBJ2-7
CSPWRGGLGDTQYF,TRBV20-1,TRBJ2-3
CASSGATGAEETQYF,TRBV5-1,TRBJ2-5
CASGPGWGYTF,TRBV28,TRBJ1-2
CSARGTYELAGGQETQYF,TRBV20-1,TRBJ2-5
CASSLLLELGELFF,TRBV5-1,TRBJ2-2
CATIGLAGIKETQYF,TRBV24-1,TRBJ2-5
CASSPRGGAHKNIQYF,TRBV5-1,TRBJ2-4
CASSLGLAANIQPGVEQFF,TRBV10-2,TRBJ2-1
CASGGSGGMNTEAFF,TRBV12-3/TRBV12-4,TRBJ1-1
CASSLRIYTEAFF,TRBV7-2,TRBJ1-1
CSARHRTGVRIGTGRRYNEQFF,TRBV20-1,TRBJ2-1
CASSLETGADNQPQHF,TRBV12-3/TRBV12-4,TRBJ1-5
CASRIGTSGGNEQYF,TRBV7-2,TRBJ2-7
CSVTGSYEQYF,TRBV29-1,TRBJ2-7
CSARDSGGTGEKLFF,TRBV20-1,TRBJ1-4
CASSLLRVDTQYF,TRBV27,TRBJ2-3
CASSYSGLAGIEETQYF,TRBV5-6,TRBJ2-5
CASSSDRDRGGDTQYF,TRBV28,TRBJ2-3
CASSSKGGDSNNEQFF,TRBV11-3,TRBJ2-1
CASSDSNRGNEKLFF,TRBV25-1,TRBJ1-4
CASSQDRGMNTEAFF,TRBV4-2,TRBJ1-1
CASSQRDGYGYTF,TRBV3-1,TRBJ1-2
CASSFPGRYNEQFF,TRBV5-1,TRBJ2-1
CASTLLPGTNEQYF,TRBV27,TRBJ2-7
CASSLQRESNEQFF,TRBV7-8,TRBJ2-1
CATTNSRNTEAFF,TRBV15,TRBJ1-1
CASSGMETQYF,TRBV5-1,TRBJ2-5
CASSSVRTGKIYNEQFF,TRBV6-1,TRBJ2-1
CASSGDNSARQQQYF,TRBV5-1,TRBJ2-7
CASSYSSVAGLYSPLHF,TRBV6-2/TRBV6-3,TRBJ1-6
CASSLGRGAWEQFF,TRBV7-8,TRBJ2-1
CASSLYTQAGGRIPFYNSPLHF,TRBV27,TRBJ1-6
CASATGLATTGSYNEQFF,TRBV25-1,TRBJ2-1